The clone carrying this T cell receptor (beta chain) was counted between two and nine times. This specimen comes from a study of cytomegalovirus exposure and HLA in healthy donors. PCR was performed using 60 Vbeta and 13 Jbeta primers. The method was immunoSEQ multiplex PCR; TCRdb's version includes in-frame clones alone and lacks a portion of them. This table holds some 80,000 clones, roughly a tenth found once. The sequenced sample consisted of PBMCs. The TCR sequence derives from a man aged 55 to 69 in good health and CMV-seropositive.

The chain's CDR3 is CASSVGTGTYEQYF. As DNA, the CDR3 is TGTGCCAGCAGTGTTGGGACAGGGACCTACGAGCAGTACTTC. The chain employs TRBV6-1 and TRBJ2-7, with TRBD1 identical over 9 bases. The germline V gene encodes CDR1 MNHNS and CDR2 SASEGT. This CDR3 has 14 residues. J was trimmed by 2 bases and V by 4 bases; bases with no gene match: 3.